This TCR beta chain stems from a study of T-cell reconstitution after alpha-beta-depleted transplantation in children. Germline V CDR1 and CDR2: SGDLS, YYNGEE. With 4 bases removed from V and 0 bases from J, the gap between germline ends came to 6 bases. The CDR3 covers 13 residues. This clonotype was picked up many times. For TCRbeta, the library was prepared with unique molecular identifiers. TCRdb independently ran MiXCR on the PCR reads; one entry per CDR3 protein. The sample shows roughly 350,000 distinct CDR3 sequences, about a tenth of them seen only once. The input for sequencing was PBMCs from the stem cell graft donor, taken from the stem cell graft. V is TRBV9 and J is TRBJ2-3; no definite D call. This TCR was sampled from a human donor who donated a stem cell graft to a child with acute lymphoblastic leukemia. The CDR3 reads CASSIQSTDTQYF. The CDR3 coding sequence is TGTGCCAGCAGCATACAGAGCACAGATACGCAGTATTTT.